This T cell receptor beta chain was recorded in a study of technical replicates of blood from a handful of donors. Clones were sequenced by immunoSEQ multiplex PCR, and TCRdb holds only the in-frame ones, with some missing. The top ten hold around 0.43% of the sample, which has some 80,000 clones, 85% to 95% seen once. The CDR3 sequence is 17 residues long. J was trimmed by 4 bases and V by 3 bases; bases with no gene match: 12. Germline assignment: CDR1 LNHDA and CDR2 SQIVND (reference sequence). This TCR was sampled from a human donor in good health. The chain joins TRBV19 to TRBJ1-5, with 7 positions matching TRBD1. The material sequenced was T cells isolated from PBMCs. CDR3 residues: CASSIEGLTRGNQPQHF. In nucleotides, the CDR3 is TGTGCCAGTAGTATTGAGGGACTCACCAGGGGGAATCAGCCCCAGCATTTT.